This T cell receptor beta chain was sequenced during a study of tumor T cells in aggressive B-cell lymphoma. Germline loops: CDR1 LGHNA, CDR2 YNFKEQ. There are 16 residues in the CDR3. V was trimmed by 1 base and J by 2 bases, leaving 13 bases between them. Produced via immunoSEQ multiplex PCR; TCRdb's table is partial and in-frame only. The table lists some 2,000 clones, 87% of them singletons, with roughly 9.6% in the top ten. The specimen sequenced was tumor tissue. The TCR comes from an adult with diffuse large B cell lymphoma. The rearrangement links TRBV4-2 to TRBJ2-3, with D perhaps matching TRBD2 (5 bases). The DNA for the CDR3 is TGTGCCAGCAGCCAAGTCCTTAGCGACTTCACAGATACGCAGTATTTT. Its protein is CASSQVLSDFTDTQYF.